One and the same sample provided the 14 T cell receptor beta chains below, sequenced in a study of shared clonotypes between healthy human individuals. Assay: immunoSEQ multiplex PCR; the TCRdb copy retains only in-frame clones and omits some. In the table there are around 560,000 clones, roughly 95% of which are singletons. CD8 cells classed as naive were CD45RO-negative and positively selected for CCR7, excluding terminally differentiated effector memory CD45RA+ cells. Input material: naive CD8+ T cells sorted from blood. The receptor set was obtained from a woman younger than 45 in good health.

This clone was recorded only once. CDR3 residues: CASSFTGGYGYTF. CDR3 DNA: TGTGCCAGCAGTTTCACAGGGGGCTATGGCTACACCTTC. The chain uses TRBV28 and TRBJ1-2, with 8 bases aligning to TRBD1. The CDR3 extends over 13 amino acids. Per germline, CDR1 MDHEN and CDR2 SYDVKM. Unmatched junction bases numbered 1, after V lost 3 bases and J lost 4 bases.

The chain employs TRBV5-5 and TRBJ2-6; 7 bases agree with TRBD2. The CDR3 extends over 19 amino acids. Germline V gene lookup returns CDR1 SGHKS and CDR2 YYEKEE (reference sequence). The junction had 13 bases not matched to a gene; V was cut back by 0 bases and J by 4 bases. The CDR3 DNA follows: TGTGCCAGCAGCTTGGTCCGGGACTACATTTTGATCGGGGCCAACGTCCTGACTTTC. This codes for CASSLVRDYILIGANVLTF.

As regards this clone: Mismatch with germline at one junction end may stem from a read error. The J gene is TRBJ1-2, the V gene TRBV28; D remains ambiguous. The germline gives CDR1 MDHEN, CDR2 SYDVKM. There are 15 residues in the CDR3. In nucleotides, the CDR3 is TGTGCCAGCAGTTCCCATACCAGCTTGCCCGTATGGCCGTACTTC. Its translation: CASSSHTSLPVWPYF.

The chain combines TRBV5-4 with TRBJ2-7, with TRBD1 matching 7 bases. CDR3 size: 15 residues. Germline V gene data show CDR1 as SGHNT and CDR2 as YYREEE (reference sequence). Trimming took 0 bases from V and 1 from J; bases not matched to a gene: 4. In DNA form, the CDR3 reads TGTGCCAGCAGCTTGGCCCCGGGACAGTCCTACGAGCAGTACTTC. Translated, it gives CASSLAPGQSYEQYF.

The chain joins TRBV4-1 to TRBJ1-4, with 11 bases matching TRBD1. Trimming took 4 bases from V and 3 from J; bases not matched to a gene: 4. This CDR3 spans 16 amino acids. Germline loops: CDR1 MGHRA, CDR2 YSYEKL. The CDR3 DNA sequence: TGCGCCAGCAGCCCTAGGACAGGGGGCTCTAATGAAAAACTGTTTTTT. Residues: CASSPRTGGSNEKLFF.

CDR3: CASSSASRWEQYF. In DNA form, the CDR3 reads TGTGCCAGCAGCTCAGCCAGTAGGTGGGAGCAGTACTTC. The J gene is TRBJ2-7, the V gene TRBV7-9, with no clear D. V lost 4 bases and J 7 bases, leaving 14 bases between the germline ends. The CDR3 runs 13 residues. CDR1 SEHNR and CDR2 FQNEAQ come from the germline V gene (reference sequence).

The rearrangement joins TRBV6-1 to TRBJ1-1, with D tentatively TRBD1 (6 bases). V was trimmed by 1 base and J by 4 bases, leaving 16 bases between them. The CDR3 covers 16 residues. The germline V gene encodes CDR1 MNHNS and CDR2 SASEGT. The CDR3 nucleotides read TGTGCCAGCAGTGAAGTCCAAAGCGGGACAAGCACTGAAGCTTTCTTT. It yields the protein CASSEVQSGTSTEAFF.

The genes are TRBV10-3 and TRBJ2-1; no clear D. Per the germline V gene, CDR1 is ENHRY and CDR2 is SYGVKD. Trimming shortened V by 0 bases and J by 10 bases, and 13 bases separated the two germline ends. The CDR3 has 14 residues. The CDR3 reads CAISESVSDWEQFF. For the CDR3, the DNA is TGTGCCATCAGTGAGTCGGTATCGGATTGGGAGCAGTTCTTC.

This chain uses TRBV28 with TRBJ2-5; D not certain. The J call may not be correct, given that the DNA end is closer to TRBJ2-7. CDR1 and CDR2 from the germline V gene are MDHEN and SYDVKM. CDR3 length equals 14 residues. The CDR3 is CASSWTGSSYEQYF. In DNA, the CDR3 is TGTGCCAGCAGCTGGACCGGTAGCTCCTACGAGCAGTACTTC.

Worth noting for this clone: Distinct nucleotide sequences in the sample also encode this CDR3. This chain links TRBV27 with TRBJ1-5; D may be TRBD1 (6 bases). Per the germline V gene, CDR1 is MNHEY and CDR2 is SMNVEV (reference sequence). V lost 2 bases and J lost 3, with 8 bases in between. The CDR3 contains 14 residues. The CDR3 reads CASSLGQFNQPQHF. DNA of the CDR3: TGTGCCAGCAGTTTAGGACAGTTCAATCAGCCCCAGCATTTT.

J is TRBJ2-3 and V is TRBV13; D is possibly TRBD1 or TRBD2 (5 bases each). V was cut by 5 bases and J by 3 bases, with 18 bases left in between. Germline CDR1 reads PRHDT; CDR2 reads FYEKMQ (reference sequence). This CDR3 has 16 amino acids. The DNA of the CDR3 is TGTGCCAGCAGCGAAAGGGACCTCACACGGACAGATACGCAGTATTTT. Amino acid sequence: CASSERDLTRTDTQYF.

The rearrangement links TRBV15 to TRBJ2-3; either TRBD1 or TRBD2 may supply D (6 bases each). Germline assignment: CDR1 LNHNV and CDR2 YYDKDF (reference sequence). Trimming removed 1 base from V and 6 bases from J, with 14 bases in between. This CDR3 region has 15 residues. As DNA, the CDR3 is TGTGCCACCAGCAGAGGACTAGGGGGAGCGGATACGCAGTATTTT. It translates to CATSRGLGGADTQYF.

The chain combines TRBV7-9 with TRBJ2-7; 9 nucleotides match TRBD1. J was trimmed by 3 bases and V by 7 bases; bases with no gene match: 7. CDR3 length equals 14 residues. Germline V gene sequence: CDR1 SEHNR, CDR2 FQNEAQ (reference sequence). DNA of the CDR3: TGTGCCAGCATCTCCGGGACAGGGAGCTACGAGCAGTACTTC. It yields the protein CASISGTGSYEQYF.

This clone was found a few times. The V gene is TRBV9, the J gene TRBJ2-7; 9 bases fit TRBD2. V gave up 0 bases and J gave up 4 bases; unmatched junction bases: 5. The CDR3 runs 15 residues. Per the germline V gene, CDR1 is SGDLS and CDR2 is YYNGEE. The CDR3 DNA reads TGTGCCAGCAGCGTAGCCGGGACTAGCCTATACGAGCAGTACTTC. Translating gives CASSVAGTSLYEQYF.